This T cell receptor beta chain was captured in a study of cytomegalovirus exposure and HLA in healthy donors. Study-level points and caveats: A later analysis, which compared TCR beta chains of equal frequency, found the HLA-associated ones more clonally expanded.

On this clone itself: Its antigen remains unknown.

The PCR ran on 60 Vbeta and 13 Jbeta primers. The protocol was immunoSEQ multiplex PCR, while the TCRdb copy is restricted to in-frame clones and leaves out a portion. The sample lists some 150,000 clones, about three quarters seen once, with approximately 15% in the top ten. Germline values: CDR1 MNHEY, CDR2 SVGAGI. V gave up 5 bases and J gave up 7 bases; unmatched junction bases: 10. The CDR3 totals 14 residues. Sequenced sample: PBMCs. This TCR derives from a human donor in good health. The V gene is TRBV6-5, the J gene TRBJ2-7; 8 positions agree with TRBD2. The CDR3 coding sequence is TGTGCCAGCAGTCGTACCGGGACTAGTCGTGAGCAGTACTTC. Encoded protein: CASSRTGTSREQYF.